This T cell receptor (beta chain) was captured in a study of blood T cell repertoires in COVID-19. Study context: Donors in the United States, Italy and Spain gave samples during acute or convalescent COVID-19. Sources were T cells, B-cell-depleted T cells, or PBMCs; the material itself was cDNA or gDNA.

Sequencing used immunoSEQ multiplex PCR; TCRdb keeps in-frame clones, though not all of them. Altogether roughly 260,000 clones are present, 75% to 95% being singletons, with the ten largest covering around 2%. Recruitment covered about 25 US areas and drew participants whose ages spanned roughly 18 to 90 years. Cohort placement rested on clinical history that participants reported themselves. This TCR came from a woman between 18 and 29 years old who had recovered from COVID-19. The sequenced sample was PBMCs or T cells enriched from blood (not recorded which).

Here the CDR3 reads CASSMVRQGNSPLHF. The CDR3 DNA reads TGTGCCAGTAGTATGGTTCGACAGGGGAATTCACCCCTCCACTTT. The chain is built from TRBV19 and TRBJ1-6; 8 bases line up with TRBD1. V dropped 3 bases and J dropped 7; count of bases not matched to a gene: 5. This CDR3 is 15 amino acids long. Germline CDR1 reads LNHDA; CDR2 reads SQIVND (reference sequence).